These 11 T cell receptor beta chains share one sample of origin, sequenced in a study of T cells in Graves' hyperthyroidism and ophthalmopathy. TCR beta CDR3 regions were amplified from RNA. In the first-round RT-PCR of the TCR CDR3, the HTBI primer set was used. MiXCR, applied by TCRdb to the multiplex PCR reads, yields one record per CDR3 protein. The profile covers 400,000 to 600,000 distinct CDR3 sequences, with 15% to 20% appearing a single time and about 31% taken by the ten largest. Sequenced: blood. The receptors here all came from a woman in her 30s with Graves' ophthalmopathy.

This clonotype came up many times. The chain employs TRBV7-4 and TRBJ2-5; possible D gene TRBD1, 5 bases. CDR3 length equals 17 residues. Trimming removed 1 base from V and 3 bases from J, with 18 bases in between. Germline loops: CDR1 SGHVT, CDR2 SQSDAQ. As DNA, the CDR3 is TGTGCCAGCAGCTTAGAGTGGGGCGCGGAACGAGAAGAGACCCAGTACTTC. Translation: CASSLEWGAEREETQYF.

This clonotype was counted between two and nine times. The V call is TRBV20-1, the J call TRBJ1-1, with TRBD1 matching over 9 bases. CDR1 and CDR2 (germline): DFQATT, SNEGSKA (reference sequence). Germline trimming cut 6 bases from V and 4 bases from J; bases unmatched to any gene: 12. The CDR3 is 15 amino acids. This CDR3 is CSARRPGTGFTEAFF. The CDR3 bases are TGCAGTGCCCGAAGGCCAGGGACAGGGTTCACTGAAGCTTTCTTT.

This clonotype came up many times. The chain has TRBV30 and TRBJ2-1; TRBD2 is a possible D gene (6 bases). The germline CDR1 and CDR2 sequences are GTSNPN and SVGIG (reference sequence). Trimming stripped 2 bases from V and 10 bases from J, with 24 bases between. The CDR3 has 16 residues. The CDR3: CAWSTLSANGGREQFF. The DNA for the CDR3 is TGTGCCTGGAGTACCCTCTCAGCTAACGGAGGGCGGGAGCAGTTCTTC.

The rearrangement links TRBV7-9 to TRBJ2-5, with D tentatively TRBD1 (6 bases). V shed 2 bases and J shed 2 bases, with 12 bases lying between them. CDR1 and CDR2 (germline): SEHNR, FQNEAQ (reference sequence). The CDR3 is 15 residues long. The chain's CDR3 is CASSLTQGRQETQYF. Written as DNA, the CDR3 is TGTGCCAGCAGCTTAACGCAGGGGCGGCAAGAGACCCAGTACTTC.

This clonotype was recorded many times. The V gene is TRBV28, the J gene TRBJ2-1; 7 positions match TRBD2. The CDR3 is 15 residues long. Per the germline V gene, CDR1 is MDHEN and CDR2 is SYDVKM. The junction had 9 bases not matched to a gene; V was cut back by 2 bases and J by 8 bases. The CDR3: CASSLVGGTTYEQFF. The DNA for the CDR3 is TGTGCCAGCAGTTTAGTGGGAGGGACGACGTATGAGCAGTTCTTC.

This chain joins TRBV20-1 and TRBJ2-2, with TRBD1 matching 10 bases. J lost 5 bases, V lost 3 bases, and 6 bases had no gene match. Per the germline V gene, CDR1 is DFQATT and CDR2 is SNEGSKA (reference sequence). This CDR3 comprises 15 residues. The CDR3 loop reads CSARGGTGVTGELFF. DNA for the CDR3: TGCAGTGCTAGGGGGGGGACAGGGGTAACCGGGGAGCTGTTTTTT.

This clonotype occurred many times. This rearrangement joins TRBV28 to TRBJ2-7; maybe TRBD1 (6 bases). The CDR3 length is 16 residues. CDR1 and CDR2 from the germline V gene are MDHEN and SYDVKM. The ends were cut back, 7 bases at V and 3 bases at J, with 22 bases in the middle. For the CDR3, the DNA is TGTGCCAGCACCACGGTCTGGACAGTTAGGAGCTACGAGCAGTACTTC. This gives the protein CASTTVWTVRSYEQYF.

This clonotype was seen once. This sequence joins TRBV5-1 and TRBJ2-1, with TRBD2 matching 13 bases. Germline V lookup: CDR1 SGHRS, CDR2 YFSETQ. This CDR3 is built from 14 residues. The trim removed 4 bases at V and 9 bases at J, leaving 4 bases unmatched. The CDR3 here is CASSELAGGTEQFF. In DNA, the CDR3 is TGCGCCAGCAGCGAACTAGCGGGAGGGACTGAGCAGTTCTTC.

The CDR3, as DNA: TGCAGTGCTAGACCGGTAGCCAAAAACATTCAGTACTTC. Its protein is CSARPVAKNIQYF. The chain couples TRBV20-1 to TRBJ2-4; D unresolved. This CDR3 spans 13 amino acids. V shed 2 bases and J shed 0 bases, with 5 bases lying between them. Germline V gene lookup returns CDR1 DFQATT and CDR2 SNEGSKA (reference sequence).

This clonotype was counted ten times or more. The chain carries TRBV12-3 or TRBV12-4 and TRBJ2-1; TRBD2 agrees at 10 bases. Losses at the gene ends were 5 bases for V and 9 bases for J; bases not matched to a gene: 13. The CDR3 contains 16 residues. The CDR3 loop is CASSPSSGSGHIEQFF. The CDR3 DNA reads TGTGCCAGCAGTCCTTCTAGCGGGAGCGGCCATATTGAGCAGTTCTTC.

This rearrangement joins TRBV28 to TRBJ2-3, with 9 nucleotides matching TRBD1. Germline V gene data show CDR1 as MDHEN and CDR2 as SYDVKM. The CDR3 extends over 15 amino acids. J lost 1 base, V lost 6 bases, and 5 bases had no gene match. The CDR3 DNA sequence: TGTGCCAGCAGAAGCCGACAGGGGGGCACAGATACGCAGTATTTT. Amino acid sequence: CASRSRQGGTDTQYF.